This T cell receptor beta chain emerged from a study of T cell responses to AZD1222 COVID-19 vaccine. Trimming removed 0 bases at V and 8 bases at J, with 8 bases between. CDR1 is SGHDT and CDR2 is YYEEEE in the germline V gene. CDR3 length: 12 amino acids. Broader study findings: Repertoire collection took place solely once the T cell response had peaked.

The repertoire was sequenced with immunoSEQ multiplex PCR; TCRdb's copy has only in-frame clones and lacks some. The sample shows some 120,000 clones, 88% of them seen only once. Points on this clone: Antigen specificity is unknown.

The specimen was peripheral blood, collected on day 0 of AZD1222 vaccination. The chain carries TRBV5-6 and TRBJ1-2; unclear D gene. The receptor was derived from an adult in good health. The CDR3 region has the DNA TGTGCCAGCAGCTTGGCGGGATGGGGCTACACCTTC. As protein: CASSLAGWGYTF.